Each of the 3 T cell receptor beta chains below was sequenced from the same sample in a study of OX40 agonist ivuxolimab in advanced cancers. Assay used: immunoSEQ multiplex PCR; TCRdb lists only in-frame clones, some missing. The repertoire holds tens of thousands of clones, with 78% as singletons. The material was CD4+ or CD8+ T cells sorted from blood, obtained in a trial of the OX40 agonist ivuxolimab. These receptors were taken from an adult with an advanced solid tumor such as melanoma, head and neck, liver or kidney cancer.

This chain uses TRBV18 with TRBJ2-1; 15 positions match TRBD2. With V trimmed by 5 bases and J by 8 bases, 4 bases remained unmatched. The CDR3 spans 15 residues. Germline assignment: CDR1 KGHSH and CDR2 LQKENI. CDR3 residues: CASSTGLAGGDEQFF. As DNA, the CDR3 is TGTGCCAGCTCAACTGGACTAGCGGGGGGGGATGAGCAGTTCTTC. Drawing the rest from reference TRBV18 and TRBJ2-1, the complete variable domain is NAGVMQNPRHLVRRRGQEARLRCSPMKGHSHVYWYRQLPEEGLKFMVYLQKENIIDESGMPKERFSAEFPKEGPSILRIQQVVRGDSAAYFCASSTGLAGGDEQFFGPGTRLTVL.

V usage is TRBV4-3 and J usage is TRBJ2-5, with D hard to call. V gave up 0 bases and J gave up 4 bases, with 9 bases separating them. The germline V gene encodes CDR1 LGHNA and CDR2 YSLEER. This CDR3 contains 14 residues. The CDR3 region is CASSQDQVGETQYF. CDR3 bases: TGCGCCAGCAGCCAAGATCAGGTGGGAGAGACCCAGTACTTC.

This clone has just a few counts. The chain employs TRBV7-8 and TRBJ1-2; D is undetermined. The V gene's germline CDR1 is SGHVS and CDR2 FQNEAQ. The CDR3 spans 14 residues. The V gene lost 4 bases and the J gene lost 3 bases, with 12 bases spanning the gap. The CDR3 bases are TGTGCCAGCAGCTCCCAAAACGACTACTATGGCTACACCTTC. This translates into CASSSQNDYYGYTF.